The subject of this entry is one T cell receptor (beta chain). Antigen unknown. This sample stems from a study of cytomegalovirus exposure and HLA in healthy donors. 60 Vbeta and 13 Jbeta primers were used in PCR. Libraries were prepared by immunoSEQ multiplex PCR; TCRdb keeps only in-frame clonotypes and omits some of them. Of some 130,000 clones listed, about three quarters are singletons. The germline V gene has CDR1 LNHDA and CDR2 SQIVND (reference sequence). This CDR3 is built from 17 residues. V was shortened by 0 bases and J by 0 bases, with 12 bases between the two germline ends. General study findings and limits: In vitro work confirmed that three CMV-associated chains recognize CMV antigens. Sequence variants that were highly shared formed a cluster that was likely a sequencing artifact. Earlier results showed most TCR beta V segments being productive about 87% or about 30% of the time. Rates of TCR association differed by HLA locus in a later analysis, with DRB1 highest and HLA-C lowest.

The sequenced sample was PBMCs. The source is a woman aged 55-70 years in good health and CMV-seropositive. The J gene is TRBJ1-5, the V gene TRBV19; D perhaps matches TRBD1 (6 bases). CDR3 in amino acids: CASSIDADRNSNQPQHF. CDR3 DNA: TGTGCCAGTAGTATAGATGCCGACAGGAATAGCAATCAGCCCCAGCATTTT.